This T cell receptor beta chain was observed in a study of T cell changes during pregnancy in multiple sclerosis. Assay used: immunoSEQ multiplex PCR; TCRdb lists only in-frame clones, some missing. The sample carries about 54,000 clones, 70% to 90% recorded once. CDR3 length: 15 residues. CDR1 and CDR2 from the germline V gene are SGHRS and YFSETQ. Trimming pared 3 bases from V and 3 bases from J, leaving 12 bases between. The sequenced sample was CD4+ T cells from peripheral blood mononuclear cells, obtained in the first trimester of pregnancy. The J gene is TRBJ1-4, the V gene TRBV5-1; possible D gene TRBD1, 6 bases. This TCR derives from a female donor with multiple sclerosis, enrolled in a pregnancy study. The CDR3 DNA reads as TGCGCCAGCAGCTCCACAGGGAAGGCTAATGAAAAACTGTTTTTT. Protein product: CASSSTGKANEKLFF.